This TCR beta chain is drawn from a study of T-cell reconstitution after alpha-beta-depleted transplantation in children. Notes on the study in general: After one year, T-cell counts and TCRbeta diversity mostly came from new T cells. The high TCRbeta diversity at day 60 in some patients came from surviving recipient T cells and thymic progenitors. About two months after transplant, alpha-beta T cells reportedly came from several hundred expanded graft clones.

Trimming took 1 base from V and 6 from J; bases not matched to a gene: 6. The CDR3 is 14 residues long. The V gene's germline CDR1 is DFQATT and CDR2 SNEGSKA (reference sequence). This clonotype came up many times. The antigen is not known. Unique molecular identifiers were incorporated during preparation of the TCRbeta library. Each CDR3 protein is one row after TCRdb ran MiXCR on the PCR reads. The sample gives 330,000 or so distinct CDR3 sequences, 7.5% to 9% of which show up once; about 8.2% is in the top ten. V is TRBV20-1 and J is TRBJ2-3; TRBD2 matches at 8 bases. The material was peripheral blood, obtained 360 days after TCRalphabeta/CD19-depleted stem cell transplant. This clonotype was sampled from a female patient aged 2-9 years who had a stem cell transplant for Fanconi anemia, so the T cells may come from the graft donor. CDR3 in amino acids: CSARVRLAGDTQYF. The CDR3 nucleotides are TGCAGTGCTAGAGTAAGATTAGCGGGGGATACGCAGTATTTT.